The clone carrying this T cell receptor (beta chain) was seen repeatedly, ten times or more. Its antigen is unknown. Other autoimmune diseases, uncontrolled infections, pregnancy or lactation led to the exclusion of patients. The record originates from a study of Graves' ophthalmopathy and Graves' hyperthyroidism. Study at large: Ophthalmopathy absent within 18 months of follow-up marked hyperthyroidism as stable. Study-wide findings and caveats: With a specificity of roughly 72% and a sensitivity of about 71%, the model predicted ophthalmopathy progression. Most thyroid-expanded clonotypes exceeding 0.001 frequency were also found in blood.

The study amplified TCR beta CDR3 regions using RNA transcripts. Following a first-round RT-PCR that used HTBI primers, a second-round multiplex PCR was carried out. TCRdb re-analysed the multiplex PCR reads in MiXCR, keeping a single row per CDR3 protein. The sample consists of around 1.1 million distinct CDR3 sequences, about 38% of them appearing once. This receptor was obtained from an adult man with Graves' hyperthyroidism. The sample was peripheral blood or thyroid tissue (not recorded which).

This chain's CDR3 is CASSSGLPLHF. The CDR3 DNA follows: TGTGCCAGCAGCTCCGGACTACCCCTCCACTTT. The V gene is TRBV13, the J gene TRBJ1-6; D remains ambiguous. The CDR3 covers 11 residues. The germline V gene encodes CDR1 PRHDT and CDR2 FYEKMQ (reference sequence). The V end lost 4 bases, the J end lost 12 bases, and 7 bases lay between the germline ends.